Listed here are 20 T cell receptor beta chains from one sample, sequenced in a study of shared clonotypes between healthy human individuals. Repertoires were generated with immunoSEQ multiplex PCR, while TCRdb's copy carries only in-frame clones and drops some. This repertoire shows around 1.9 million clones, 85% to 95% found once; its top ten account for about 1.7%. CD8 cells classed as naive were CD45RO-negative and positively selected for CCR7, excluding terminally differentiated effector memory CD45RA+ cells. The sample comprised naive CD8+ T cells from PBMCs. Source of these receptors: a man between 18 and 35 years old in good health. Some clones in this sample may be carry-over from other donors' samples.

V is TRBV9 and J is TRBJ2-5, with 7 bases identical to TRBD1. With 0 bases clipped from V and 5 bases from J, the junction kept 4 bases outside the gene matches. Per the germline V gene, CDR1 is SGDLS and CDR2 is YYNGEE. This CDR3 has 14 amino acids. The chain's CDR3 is CASSVAGGSETQYF. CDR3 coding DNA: TGTGCCAGCAGCGTAGCAGGGGGTTCGGAGACCCAGTACTTC.

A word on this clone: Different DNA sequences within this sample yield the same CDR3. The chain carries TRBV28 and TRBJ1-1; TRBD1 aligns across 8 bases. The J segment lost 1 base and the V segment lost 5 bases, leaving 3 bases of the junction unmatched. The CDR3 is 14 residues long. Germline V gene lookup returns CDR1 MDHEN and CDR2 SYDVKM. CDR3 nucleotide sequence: TGTGCCAGCAGTCCGGGGACAGGGAACACTGAAGCTTTCTTT. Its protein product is CASSPGTGNTEAFF.

CDR3 nucleotides: TGTGCCAGCAGCGTAGGGGCAGGGTTCAATCAGCCCCAGCATTTT. It codes for CASSVGAGFNQPQHF. The J gene is TRBJ1-5, the V gene TRBV9; tentative D call: TRBD1 (5 bases). The CDR3 has 15 residues. Trimming stripped 0 bases from V and 3 bases from J, with 10 bases between. Germline CDR1 reads SGDLS; CDR2 reads YYNGEE.

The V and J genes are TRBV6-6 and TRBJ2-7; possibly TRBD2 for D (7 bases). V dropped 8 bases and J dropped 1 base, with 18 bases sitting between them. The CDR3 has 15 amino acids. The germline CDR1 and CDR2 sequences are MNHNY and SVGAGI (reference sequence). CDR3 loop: CASSQEGGGSYEQYF. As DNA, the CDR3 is TGTGCCAGCTCCCAGGAGGGGGGAGGGTCCTACGAGCAGTACTTC.

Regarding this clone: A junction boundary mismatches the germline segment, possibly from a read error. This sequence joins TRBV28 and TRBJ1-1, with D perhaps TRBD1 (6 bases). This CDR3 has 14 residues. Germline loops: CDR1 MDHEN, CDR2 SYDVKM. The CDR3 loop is CASGLGDMNTEAFF. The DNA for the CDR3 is TGTGCCAGCGGTTTAGGGGACATGAACACTGAAGCTTTCTTT.

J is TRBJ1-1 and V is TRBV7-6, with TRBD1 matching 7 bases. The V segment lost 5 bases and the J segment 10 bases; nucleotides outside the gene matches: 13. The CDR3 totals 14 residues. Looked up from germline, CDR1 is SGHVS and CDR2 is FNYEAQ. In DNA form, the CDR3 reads TGTGCCAGCAGCCAGGGGGGTAGGTGGGTAGGAGCTTTCTTT. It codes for CASSQGGRWVGAFF.

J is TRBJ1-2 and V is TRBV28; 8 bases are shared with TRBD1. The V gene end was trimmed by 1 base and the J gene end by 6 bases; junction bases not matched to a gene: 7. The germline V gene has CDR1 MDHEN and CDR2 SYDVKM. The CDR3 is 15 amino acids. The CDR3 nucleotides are TGTGCCAGCAGTTTATTGGCAGGGGGCAGGGATGGCTACACCTTC. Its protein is CASSLLAGGRDGYTF.

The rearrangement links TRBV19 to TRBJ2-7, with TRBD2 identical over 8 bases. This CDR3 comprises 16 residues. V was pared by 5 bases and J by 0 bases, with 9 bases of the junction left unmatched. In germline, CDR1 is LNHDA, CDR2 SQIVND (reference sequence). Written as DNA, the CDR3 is TGTGCCAGTAGTCCCTCTCGGGGGGGGTTCTCCTACGAGCAGTACTTC. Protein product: CASSPSRGGFSYEQYF.

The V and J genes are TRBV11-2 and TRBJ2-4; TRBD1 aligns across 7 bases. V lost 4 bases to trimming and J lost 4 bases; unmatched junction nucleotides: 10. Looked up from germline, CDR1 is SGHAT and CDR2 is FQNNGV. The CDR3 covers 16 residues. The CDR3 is CASSSRAETGKNIQYF. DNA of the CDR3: TGTGCCAGCAGCTCCCGGGCCGAGACAGGGAAAAACATTCAGTACTTC. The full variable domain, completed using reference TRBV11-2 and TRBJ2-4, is EAGVAQSPRYKIIEKRQSVAFWCNPISGHATLYWYQQILGQGPKLLIQFQNNGVVDDSQLPKDRFSAERLKGVDSTLKIQPAKLEDSAVYLCASSSRAETGKNIQYFGAGTRLSVL.

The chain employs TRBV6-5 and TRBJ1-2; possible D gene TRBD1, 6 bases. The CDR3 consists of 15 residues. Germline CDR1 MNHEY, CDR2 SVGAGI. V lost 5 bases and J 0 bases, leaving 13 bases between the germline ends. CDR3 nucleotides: TGTGCCAGCAGTCCACAAGGGGGTGCTAACTATGGCTACACCTTC. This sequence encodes CASSPQGGANYGYTF.

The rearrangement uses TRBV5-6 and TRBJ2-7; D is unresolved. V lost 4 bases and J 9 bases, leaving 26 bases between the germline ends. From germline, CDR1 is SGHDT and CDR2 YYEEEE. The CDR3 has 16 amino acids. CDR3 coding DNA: TGTGCCAGCAGCCAAGCCCCGGACGGGCCTAAATTCGGGCAGTACTTC. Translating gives CASSQAPDGPKFGQYF.

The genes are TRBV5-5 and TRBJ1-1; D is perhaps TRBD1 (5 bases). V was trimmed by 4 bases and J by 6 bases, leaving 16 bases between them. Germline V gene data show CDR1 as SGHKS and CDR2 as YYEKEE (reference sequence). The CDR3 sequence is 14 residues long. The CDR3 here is CASSLGGGVAEAFF. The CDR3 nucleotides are TGTGCCAGCAGCCTTGGTGGAGGGGTCGCTGAAGCTTTCTTT. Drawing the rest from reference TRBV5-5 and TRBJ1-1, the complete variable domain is DAGVTQSPTHLIKTRGQQVTLRCSPISGHKSVSWYQQVLGQGPQFIFQYYEKEERGRGNFPDRFSARQFPNYSSELNVNALLLGDSALYLCASSLGGGVAEAFFGQGTRLTVV.

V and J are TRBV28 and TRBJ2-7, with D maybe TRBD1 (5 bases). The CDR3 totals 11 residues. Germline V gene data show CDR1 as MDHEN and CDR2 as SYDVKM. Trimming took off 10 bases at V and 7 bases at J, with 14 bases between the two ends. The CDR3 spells CAITIREEQYF. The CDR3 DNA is TGTGCCATCACAATCAGGGAAGAGCAGTACTTC.

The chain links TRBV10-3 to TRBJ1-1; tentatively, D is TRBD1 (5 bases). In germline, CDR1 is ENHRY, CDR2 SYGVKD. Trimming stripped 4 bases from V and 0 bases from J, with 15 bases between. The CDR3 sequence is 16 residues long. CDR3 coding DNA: TGTGCCATCAGTGGTAGTTCCGCAGGGTTGAACACTGAAGCTTTCTTT. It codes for CAISGSSAGLNTEAFF.

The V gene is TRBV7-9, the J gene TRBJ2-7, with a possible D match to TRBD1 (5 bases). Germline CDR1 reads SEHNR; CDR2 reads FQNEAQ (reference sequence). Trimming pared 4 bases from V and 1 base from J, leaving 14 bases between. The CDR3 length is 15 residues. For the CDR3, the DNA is TGTGCCAGCAGCTCGTTAACAGGACGGTCCTACGAGCAGTACTTC. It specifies CASSSLTGRSYEQYF. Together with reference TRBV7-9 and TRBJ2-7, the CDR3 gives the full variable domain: DTGVSQNPRHKITKRGQNVTFRCDPISEHNRLYWYRQTLGQGPEFLTYFQNEAQLEKSRLLSDRFSAERPKGSFSTLEIQRTEQGDSAMYLCASSSLTGRSYEQYFGPGTRLTVT.

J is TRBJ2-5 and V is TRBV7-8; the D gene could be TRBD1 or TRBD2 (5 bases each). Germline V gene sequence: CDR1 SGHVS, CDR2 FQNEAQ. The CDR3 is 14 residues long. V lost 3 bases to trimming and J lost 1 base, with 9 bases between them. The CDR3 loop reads CASSFPGRQETQYF. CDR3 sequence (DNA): TGTGCCAGCAGCTTCCCGGGACGCCAAGAGACCCAGTACTTC. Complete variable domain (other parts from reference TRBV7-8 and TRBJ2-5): GAGVSQSPRYKVAKRGQDVALRCDPISGHVSLFWYQQALGQGPEFLTYFQNEAQLDKSGLPSDRFFAERPEGSVSTLKIQRTQQEDSAVYLCASSFPGRQETQYFGPGTRLLVL.

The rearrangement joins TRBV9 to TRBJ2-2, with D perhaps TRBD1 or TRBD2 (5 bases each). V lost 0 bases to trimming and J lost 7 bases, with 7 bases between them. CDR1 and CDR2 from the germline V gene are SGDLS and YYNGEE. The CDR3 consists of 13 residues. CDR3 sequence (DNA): TGTGCCAGCAGCGTAGGGGACGGCGGGGAGCTGTTTTTT. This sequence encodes CASSVGDGGELFF. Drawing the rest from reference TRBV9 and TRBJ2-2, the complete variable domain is DSGVTQTPKHLITATGQRVTLRCSPRSGDLSVYWYQQSLDQGLQFLIQYYNGEERAKGNILERFSAQQFPDLHSELNLSSLELGDSALYFCASSVGDGGELFFGEGSRLTVL.

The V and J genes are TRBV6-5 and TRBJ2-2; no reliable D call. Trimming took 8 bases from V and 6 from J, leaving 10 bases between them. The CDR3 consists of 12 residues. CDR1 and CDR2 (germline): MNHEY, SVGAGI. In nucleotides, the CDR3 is TGTGCCAGCCCGATCCGTTCCGGGGAGCTGTTTTTT. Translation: CASPIRSGELFF.

The CDR3 coding sequence is TGTGCCAGCAGCGGGGGGGGTGACAGGAGTTACGAGCAGTACTTC. This gives the protein CASSGGGDRSYEQYF. The rearrangement joins TRBV11-2 to TRBJ2-7, with D possibly TRBD2 on 7 matching bases. The germline V and J ends were trimmed by 5 bases and 4 bases, with 18 bases remaining between them. Looked up from germline, CDR1 is SGHAT and CDR2 is FQNNGV. The CDR3 spans 15 residues.

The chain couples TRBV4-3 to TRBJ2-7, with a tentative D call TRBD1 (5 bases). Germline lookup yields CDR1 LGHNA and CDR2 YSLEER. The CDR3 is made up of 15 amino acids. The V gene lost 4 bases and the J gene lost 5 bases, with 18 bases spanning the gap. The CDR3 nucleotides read TGCGCCAGCAGCCCGAAAACCCAGGGTATAAACGAGCAGTACTTC. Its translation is CASSPKTQGINEQYF.